The present T cell receptor (beta chain) was sequenced within a study of cytomegalovirus exposure and HLA in healthy donors. The overall study: Researchers previously reported finding some 110 million unique TCR beta sequences from about 179 million T cells.

V gave up 1 base and J gave up 0 bases, with 6 bases separating them. The CDR3 spans 14 residues. CDR1 and CDR2 (germline): GTSNPN, SVGIG (reference sequence). Study findings and constraints: There were some public TCRs occurring in many donors, but most TCR sequences were rare. Researchers catalogued some 160 TCR beta chains as cytomegalovirus-associated.

This clone is a singleton in its sample. The antigen is unknown. Donors counted as nominally healthy when sampled, yet unrecorded immune exposures were likely. Primers for the PCR totalled 60 Vbeta and 13 Jbeta. Profiling relied on immunoSEQ multiplex PCR, and the TCRdb table lists in-frame clones only, not all of them. The sample records tens of thousands of clones, roughly four fifths being singletons. The sequencing sample was made of PBMCs. This chain connects TRBV30 to TRBJ1-4; D unresolved. The clonotype originates from a man aged 25 to 40 in good health and CMV-seronegative. The CDR3 region has the DNA TGTGCCTGGAGTGGGCAGGCAACTAATGAAAAACTGTTTTTT. Encoded protein: CAWSGQATNEKLFF.